The source of this T cell receptor (beta chain) is a study of T-cell reconstitution after alpha-beta-depleted transplantation in children. Broader study findings: Recipient T cells and thymic progenitors that survived were the source of the high TCRbeta diversity seen at day 60 in some patients. One year post-transplant, T-cell counts and diversity were largely derived from T cells produced anew.

The library targeted TCRbeta and was prepared with unique molecular identifiers. TCRdb used MiXCR to reprocess the PCR reads, holding one entry per CDR3 protein. The data hold 140,000 to 150,000 distinct CDR3 sequences, with 8.8% observed a single time. To note about this clonotype: Its matching antigen is unknown.

Per germline, CDR1 MNHEY and CDR2 SVGAGI. This CDR3 comprises 13 residues. The germline V and J ends were trimmed by 6 bases and 4 bases, with 12 bases remaining between them. The specimen comprised PBMCs, mostly from graft donor cells, sampled 180 days after TCRalphabeta/CD19-depleted stem cell transplant. V is TRBV6-5 and J is TRBJ1-1, with D maybe TRBD1 (5 bases). The sequence derives from a female patient aged 2-9 years who had a stem cell transplant for congenital amegakaryocytic thrombocytopenia, so the T cells may come from the graft donor. CDR3 sequence: CASSYVRGTEAFF. In nucleotides, the CDR3 is TGTGCCAGCAGCTACGTGAGGGGCACTGAAGCTTTCTTT.